This T cell receptor (beta chain) appears in the sequencing data of a study of blood T cell repertoires in COVID-19. Study-wide context: COVID-19 samples, acute and convalescent, were from the United States, Italy and Spain. PBMCs, B-cell-depleted T cells, or T cells were the source of the cDNA or gDNA that made up the material.

The CDR3 is made up of 14 amino acids. Under the authors' procedure: Cell counts per sample came from amplifying reference gene primers. Assay used: immunoSEQ multiplex PCR; TCRdb lists only in-frame clones, some missing. Clone size and the V and J calls come from that table; the DNA yielded D and trimming. The profile shows roughly 110,000 clones, around nine tenths of them singletons. The receptor's source is a man between 35 and 55 years old with acute or convalescent COVID-19. The rearrangement uses TRBV21-1 and TRBJ2-7; the table gives TRBD2 as D, unverified against the DNA. TRBV21-1 is recorded as a pseudogene. Material for sequencing was peripheral blood. The CDR3 DNA sequence: TGTGCCAGCAGCAAAGATAGGAGGTCCTACGAGCAGTACTTC. Its protein product is CASSKDRRSYEQYF.